These 15 T cell receptor beta chains came from one sample sequenced in a study of control samples from healthy donors and cancer patients. Assay used: immunoSEQ multiplex PCR; TCRdb lists only in-frame clones, some missing. The sample yields 90,000 to 100,000 clones, roughly 90% seen once. Sequencing used blood. Source of these receptors: a woman between 65 and 79 years old in good health.

V usage is TRBV5-6 and J usage is TRBJ2-5; 9 positions agree with TRBD1. The J segment lost 6 bases and the V segment lost 8 bases, leaving 5 bases of the junction unmatched. The germline V gene encodes CDR1 SGHDT and CDR2 YYEEEE. The CDR3 consists of 12 residues. The DNA of the CDR3 is TGTGCCAGTACAGGGGGCGCGAAGACCCAGTACTTC. Translating gives CASTGGAKTQYF.

This clone has just one count. The chain joins TRBV29-1 to TRBJ2-7; possible D gene TRBD1, 5 bases. Germline CDR1 and CDR2: SQVTM and ANQGSEA. Trimming took 5 bases from V and 5 from J, leaving 13 bases between them. The CDR3 is 12 residues long. The CDR3 here is CSVQGSQDEQYF. CDR3 DNA: TGCAGCGTTCAAGGGTCACAGGACGAGCAGTACTTC.

The J gene is TRBJ1-2, the V gene TRBV6-5, with a weak D call TRBD1 (6 bases). Germline CDR1 is MNHEY and CDR2 is SVGAGI. V lost 0 bases and J 6 bases, leaving 11 bases between the germline ends. This CDR3 is 14 amino acids long. CDR3 DNA: TGTGCCAGCAGTTACTCGAATAGGGGGGATGGCTACACCTTC. It yields the protein CASSYSNRGDGYTF.

The chain has TRBV5-6 and TRBJ1-2; no definite D call. V lost 4 bases and J 4 bases, leaving 20 bases between the germline ends. The CDR3 covers 16 residues. CDR1 and CDR2 (germline): SGHDT, YYEEEE. The CDR3 region is CASSQTPGSGSYGYTF. Written as DNA, the CDR3 is TGTGCCAGCAGCCAAACTCCGGGGTCCGGGAGCTATGGCTACACCTTC.

This chain uses TRBV5-1 with TRBJ2-2, with a possible D match to TRBD1 (5 bases). The V and J ends lost 3 bases and 7 bases respectively, with 19 bases between them. The germline CDR1 and CDR2 sequences are SGHRS and YFSETQ. The CDR3 totals 16 residues. In nucleotides, the CDR3 is TGCGCCAGCAGCTCCCAATTGGGGCTGGAGAACGGGGAGCTGTTTTTT. Its protein product is CASSSQLGLENGELFF.

The V gene is TRBV29-1, the J gene TRBJ2-3; 7 bases align to TRBD2. This CDR3 contains 14 residues. CDR1 is SQVTM and CDR2 is ANQGSEA in the germline V gene. Losses at the gene ends were 6 bases for V and 0 bases for J; bases not matched to a gene: 6. The CDR3 nucleotides read TGCAGCGTCTCCGGGGGGACTAGCACAGATACGCAGTATTTT. Translating it yields CSVSGGTSTDTQYF.

The chain links TRBV5-1 to TRBJ1-4; TRBD1 is a possible D gene (6 bases). The CDR3 sequence is 15 residues long. Germline assignment: CDR1 SGHRS and CDR2 YFSETQ. With 0 bases removed from V and 8 bases from J, the gap between germline ends came to 14 bases. The chain's CDR3 is CASSLVPGAEEKLFF. The CDR3 region has the DNA TGCGCCAGCAGCTTGGTTCCGGGGGCCGAGGAAAAACTGTTTTTT.

The chain joins TRBV29-1 to TRBJ1-2, with 10 bases that match TRBD1. The J segment lost 8 bases and the V segment lost 7 bases, leaving 16 bases of the junction unmatched. Per germline, CDR1 SQVTM and CDR2 ANQGSEA. CDR3 length: 15 residues. CDR3 DNA sequence: TGCAGCGCCGGGACAGGGGCGAACCAACCAGTGGGCTACACCTTC. Its protein product is CSAGTGANQPVGYTF.

This rearrangement joins TRBV28 to TRBJ1-1, with D perhaps TRBD1 (5 bases). Germline lookup yields CDR1 MDHEN and CDR2 SYDVKM. This CDR3 is built from 14 residues. Trimming pared 2 bases from V and 1 base from J, leaving 8 bases between. The CDR3 is CASSLGGANTEAFF. Here the CDR3 DNA reads TGTGCCAGCAGTTTAGGAGGGGCGAACACTGAAGCTTTCTTT.

V is TRBV10-3 and J is TRBJ1-4; D gene ambiguous. Trimming took off 4 bases at V and 3 bases at J, with 9 bases between the two ends. The CDR3 has 14 amino acids. CDR1 is ENHRY and CDR2 is SYGVKD in the germline V gene. CDR3 bases: TGTGCCATCAGTGCGAACAGCCCTAATGAAAAACTGTTTTTT. Its translation is CAISANSPNEKLFF.

A remark on this clone: One end of the junction is discordant with germline, which a read error may explain. The chain recombines TRBV7-7 with TRBJ2-1; 10 bases match TRBD2. The CDR3 covers 17 residues. Germline CDR1 reads SSHAT; CDR2 reads FNYEAQ (reference sequence). The CDR3 loop reads CASSPLGSGRFIDEQFF. The CDR3 nucleotides are TGTGCTAGCAGCCCGTTGGGTAGCGGGAGGTTTATTGATGAGCAGTTCTTC.

This chain uses TRBV7-2 with TRBJ2-1; D not resolved. Germline V lookup: CDR1 SGHTA, CDR2 FQGNSA. The CDR3 is made up of 12 amino acids. V was pared by 5 bases and J by 5 bases, with 7 bases between. The CDR3 protein is CASSRPDNEQFF. The CDR3, as DNA: TGTGCCAGCAGCCGCCCGGACAATGAGCAGTTCTTC.

This rearrangement joins TRBV7-8 to TRBJ2-7; no definite D call. Germline lookup yields CDR1 SGHVS and CDR2 FQNEAQ. CDR3 length: 13 residues. Between the trimmed V and J ends, which lost 3 bases and 0 bases, there was a span of 6 bases. The CDR3 nucleotides read TGTGCCAGCAGCTTCCAGAGCTCCTACGAGCAGTACTTC. Translated: CASSFQSSYEQYF.

The chain employs TRBV7-9 and TRBJ2-7; no definite D call. Per germline, CDR1 SEHNR and CDR2 FQNEAQ (reference sequence). This CDR3 is built from 13 residues. Trimming cost V 1 base and J 4 bases, with 8 bases left between them. The CDR3 sequence is CASSLVGAYEQYF. CDR3 nucleotides: TGTGCCAGCAGCTTAGTAGGAGCTTACGAGCAGTACTTC.

V gene TRBV27 combines with J gene TRBJ2-7; 7 bases line up with TRBD1. V was pared by 6 bases and J by 7 bases, with 6 bases of the junction left unmatched. CDR3 length equals 12 residues. CDR1 is MNHEY and CDR2 is SMNVEV in the germline V gene (reference sequence). This CDR3 reads CASRGGPEEQYF. For the CDR3, the DNA is TGTGCCAGCAGAGGGGGCCCAGAAGAGCAGTACTTC.